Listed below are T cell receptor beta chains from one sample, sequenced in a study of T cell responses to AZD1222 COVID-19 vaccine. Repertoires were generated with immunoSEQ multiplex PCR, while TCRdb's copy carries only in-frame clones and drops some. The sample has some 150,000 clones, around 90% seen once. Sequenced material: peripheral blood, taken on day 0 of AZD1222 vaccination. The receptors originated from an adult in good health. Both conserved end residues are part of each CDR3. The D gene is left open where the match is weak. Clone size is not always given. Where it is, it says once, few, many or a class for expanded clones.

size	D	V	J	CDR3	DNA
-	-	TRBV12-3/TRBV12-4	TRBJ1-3	CASSQSSRGTIYF	TGTGCCAGCAGCCAGTCCTCTCGGGGCACCATATATTTT
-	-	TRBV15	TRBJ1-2	CATSGEGWGTPGYTF	TGTGCCACCAGCGGGGAAGGTTGGGGGACACCCGGCTACACCTTC
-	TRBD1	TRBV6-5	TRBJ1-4	CASSYVGQGNEKLFF	TGTGCCAGCAGTTATGTGGGACAGGGAAATGAAAAACTGTTTTTT
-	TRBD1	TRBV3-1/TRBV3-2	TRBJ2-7	CASSRGQSLTYEQYF	TGTGCCAGCAGCCGGGGACAGTCGTTAACCTACGAGCAGTACTTC
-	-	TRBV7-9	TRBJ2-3	CASSFGGISPDTQYF	TGTGCCAGCAGCTTTGGCGGGATCTCCCCAGATACGCAGTATTTT
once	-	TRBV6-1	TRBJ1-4	CASSESKKLFF	TGTGCCAGCAGTGAATCAAAAAAACTGTTTTTT
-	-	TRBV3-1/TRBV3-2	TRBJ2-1	CASSHLNEQFF	TGTGCCAGCAGCCATCTGAATGAGCAGTTCTTC
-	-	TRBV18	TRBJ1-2	CASSPSQGVSGYTF	TGTGCCAGCTCACCTTCACAGGGCGTCTCTGGCTACACCTTC
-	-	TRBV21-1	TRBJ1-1	CASSKEVQSCTEAFF	TGTGCCAGCAGCAAAGAGGTGCAGTCTTGCACTGAAGCTTTCTTT
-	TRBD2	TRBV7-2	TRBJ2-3	CASSPVASGSTDTQYF	TGTGCCAGCAGCCCGGTGGCTAGCGGGAGCACAGATACGCAGTATTTT
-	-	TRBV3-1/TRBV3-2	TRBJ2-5	CASSRLLVPEETQYF	TGTGCCAGCAGCCGCCTACTAGTACCCGAAGAGACCCAGTACTTC
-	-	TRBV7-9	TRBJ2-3	CASSFGGPASTQYF	TGTGCCAGCAGCTTTGGTGGGCCCGCGAGCACGCAGTATTTT
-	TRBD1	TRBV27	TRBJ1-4	CASSVGTANEKLFF	TGTGCCAGCAGCGTCGGGACAGCAAATGAAAAACTGTTTTTT
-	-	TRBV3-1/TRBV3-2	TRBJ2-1	CASSRQTDIYNEQFF	TGTGCCAGCAGCCGTCAAACGGACATCTACAATGAGCAGTTCTTC
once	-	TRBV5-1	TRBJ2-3	CASSLAGIPADTQYF	TGCGCCAGCAGCTTGGCGGGGATCCCCGCAGATACGCAGTATTTT
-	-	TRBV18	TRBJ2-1	CASSLHRGENEQFF	TGTGCCAGCTCACTACACCGGGGAGAGAATGAGCAGTTCTTC
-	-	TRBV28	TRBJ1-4	CASSFWVTNEKLFF	TGTGCCAGCAGTTTCTGGGTAACTAATGAAAAACTGTTTTTT
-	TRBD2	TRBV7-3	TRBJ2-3	CASSPPLAGEGPDTQYF	TGTGCCAGCAGCCCACCCTTAGCGGGAGAGGGCCCAGATACGCAGTATTTT
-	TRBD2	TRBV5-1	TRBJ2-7	CASSSWTSAGHEQYF	TGCGCCAGCAGCTCTTGGACTAGCGCGGGCCACGAGCAGTACTTC
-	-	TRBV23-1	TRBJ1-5	CASSRGGPQHF	TGCGCCAGCAGTCGCGGGGGGCCCCAGCATTTT
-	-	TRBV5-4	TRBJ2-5	CASSPDSQQETQYF	TGTGCCAGCAGCCCCGACAGCCAACAAGAGACCCAGTACTTC
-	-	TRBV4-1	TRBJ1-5	CASSQGSPNQPQHF	TGCGCCAGCAGCCAAGGGTCACCCAATCAGCCCCAGCATTTT
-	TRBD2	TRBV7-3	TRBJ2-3	CASRYKALADVRCTDTQYF	TGTGCCAGCAGATATAAGGCACTAGCGGACGTGAGGTGCACAGATACGCAGTATTTT
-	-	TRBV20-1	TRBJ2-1	CSARQLAEQFF	TGCAGTGCTAGACAACTAGCCGAGCAGTTCTTC
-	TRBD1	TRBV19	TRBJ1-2	CASSIGQGPGYGYTF	TGTGCCAGTAGTATAGGACAGGGGCCCGGCTATGGCTACACCTTC
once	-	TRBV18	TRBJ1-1	CASSPSPGAVDTEAFF	TGTGCCAGCTCACCATCCCCGGGGGCGGTGGACACTGAAGCTTTCTTT
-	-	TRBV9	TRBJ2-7	CASSVGQESVEQYF	TGTGCCAGCAGCGTGGGGCAGGAGTCCGTCGAGCAGTACTTC
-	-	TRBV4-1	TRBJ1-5	CASSQAWGDGNQPQHF	TGCGCCAGCAGCCAAGCGTGGGGGGACGGCAATCAGCCCCAGCATTTT
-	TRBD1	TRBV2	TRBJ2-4	CASSVGQGILGNIQYF	TGTGCCAGCAGTGTGGGACAGGGGATCCTCGGTAACATTCAGTACTTC
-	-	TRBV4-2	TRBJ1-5	CASSQDLRNQPQHF	TGTGCCAGCAGCCAAGATTTAAGGAATCAGCCCCAGCATTTT
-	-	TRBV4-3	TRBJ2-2	CASSQSRGTFTGELFF	TGCGCCAGCAGCCAGTCGAGGGGCACCTTCACCGGGGAGCTGTTTTTT
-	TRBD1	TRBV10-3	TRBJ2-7	CAIEADRGDEQYF	TGTGCCATCGAGGCGGACAGGGGAGACGAGCAGTACTTC
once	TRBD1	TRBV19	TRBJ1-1	CASSHRDRGHGAFF	TGTGCCAGTAGTCACCGGGACAGGGGTCATGGAGCTTTCTTT
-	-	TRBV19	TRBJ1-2	CASSQVNYGYTF	TGTGCCAGTAGTCAAGTAAACTATGGCTACACCTTC
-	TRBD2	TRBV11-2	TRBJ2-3	CASSPRTSGRAGDTQYF	TGTGCCAGCAGCCCGAGGACTAGCGGGAGGGCGGGAGATACGCAGTATTTT
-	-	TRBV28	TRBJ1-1	CASSLNPKMNTEAFF	TGTGCCAGCTCACTCAATCCGAAGATGAACACTGAAGCTTTCTTT
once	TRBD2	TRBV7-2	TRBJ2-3	CASCTLAVDTQYF	TGTGCCAGCTGTACCCTAGCGGTAGATACGCAGTATTTT
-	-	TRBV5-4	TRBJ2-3	CASSLVGGADTQYF	TGTGCCAGCAGCTTAGTAGGGGGTGCGGATACGCAGTATTTT
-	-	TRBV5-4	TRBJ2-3	CASSWGGTDTQYF	TGTGCCAGCAGCTGGGGGGGCACAGATACGCAGTATTTT
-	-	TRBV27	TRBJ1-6	CASRSAGVGDSPLHF	TGTGCCAGCAGGTCAGCGGGGGTGGGTGATTCACCCCTCCACTTT
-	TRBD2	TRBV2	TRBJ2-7	CASSPLRGSEYEQYF	TGTGCCAGCAGCCCTCTGCGCGGGAGCGAGTACGAGCAGTACTTC
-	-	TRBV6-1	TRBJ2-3	CASSEEGLTDTQYF	TGTGCCAGCAGTGAAGAGGGCCTCACAGATACGCAGTATTTT
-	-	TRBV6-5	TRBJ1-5	CASSSDIQTPQHF	TGTGCCAGCAGTTCGGACATCCAGACCCCCCAGCATTTT
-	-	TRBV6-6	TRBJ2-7	CATQGSSYEQYF	TGTGCCACGCAGGGAAGCTCCTACGAGCAGTACTTC
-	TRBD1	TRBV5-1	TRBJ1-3	CASSLTGEASGNTIYF	TGCGCCAGCAGCTTGACAGGGGAGGCGTCTGGAAACACCATATATTTT
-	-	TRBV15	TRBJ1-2	CATSFRDSGTIYGYTF	TGTGCCACCAGCTTCCGCGACTCCGGGACGATCTATGGCTACACCTTC